The following is a T cell receptor beta chain sequence with its context. What antigen it recognizes has not been identified. The sample holds no much larger clone one base away, and base qualities are not on file. At the junction V is shortened by 3 bases and J by 1 base, with 6 bases in between. Measured from the cysteine to the phenylalanine, the CDR3 is 12 residues long. The CDR3 DNA has 36 bases and is translated from base 1. CDR1 and CDR2 (SQVTM, ANQGSEA) derive from the germline V gene. The protocol used for the library was 5' RACE. Data came from an Illumina MiSeq. TCRdb took the public reads, trimmed them with fastp at Q25, ran MiXCR for clone calling and kept in-frame beta chains. A single entry per CDR3 protein holds the most common genes and DNA from its merged rows. For this sample the table gives about 38,000 distinct CDR3 sequences, of which 8.2% were detected only once. The ten largest make up under 3.5% of the sample.

The sample comes from a study of chronic HIV infection and antiretroviral therapy (dated by TCRdb to between 2015 and 2016). The V gene is TRBV29-1 and the J gene is TRBJ1-1; matching of 5 bases hints at TRBD1 as the D gene. The clonotype was recovered from an adult who had HIV and had not received antiretroviral therapy, or was an uninfected healthy control (not recorded which). The sequenced material came from peripheral blood. The encoded CDR3 is CSVDTGNTEAFF. The DNA sequence is given as TGCAGCGTTGATACAGGGAACACTGAAGCTTTCTTT. The full variable domain, completed from the reference TRBV29-1 and TRBJ1-1 proteins outside the CDR3, reads SAVISQKPSRDICQRGTSLTIQCQVDSQVTMMFWYRQQPGQSLTLIATANQGSEATYESGFVIDKFPISRPNLTFSTLTVSNMSPEDSSIYLCSVDTGNTEAFFGQGTRLTVV.